This T cell receptor beta chain was captured by sequencing in a study of OX40 agonist ivuxolimab in advanced cancers. Across the whole study: All patients had ivuxolimab intravenously every 2 weeks at 0.01 to 10 mg/kg.

The CDR3 has 16 amino acids. V was pared by 4 bases and J by 4 bases, with 10 bases of the junction left unmatched. Worth noting for this clone: Its target is not known.

General observations from the study: On average, CD8+ T cells had more expanded clones than CD4+.

Profiled with immunoSEQ multiplex PCR; TCRdb holds only in-frame clones, not every one. Here the sample spans some 77,000 clones, about nine tenths being singletons. This clonotype was obtained from an adult with an advanced solid tumor such as melanoma, head and neck, liver or kidney cancer. The chain combines TRBV5-3 with TRBJ1-2; TRBD1 matches 10 bases. TRBV5-3 is noted as an ORF with a role that remains uncertain. Sequencing was performed on CD4+ or CD8+ T cells sorted from blood, taken in a trial of the OX40 agonist ivuxolimab. The CDR3, as DNA: TGTGCCAGAAGCCCGAACGGACAGGGGGTTAGCTATGGCTACACCTTC. As protein: CARSPNGQGVSYGYTF.